This TCR beta chain emerged from a study of shared T cell receptors in the human thymus. Clones were read by immunoSEQ multiplex PCR, and TCRdb kept only the in-frame ones, dropping some. The table has over 650,000 clones, roughly 86% seen once; the top ten hold just under 0.0095%. Germline-derived CDR1 and CDR2 are LGHNA and YSLEER. Trimming removed 1 base from V and 1 base from J, with 25 bases in between. The CDR3 runs 20 residues. These data are also associated with another study on human thymus T cells. From that paper: Resections that were taken during corrective heart surgery supplied the thymus tissue.

The chain employs TRBV4-3 and TRBJ2-5, with TRBD1 as a possible D gene (6 bases). This clonotype originated in a boy under two years old with a congenital heart defect. Sequenced sample: thymocytes. In DNA form, the CDR3 reads TGCGCCAGCAGCCAAGTCCCCCCCTCCCTGACAGGTTCCCTCCAAGAGACCCAGTACTTC. Amino acid sequence: CASSQVPPSLTGSLQETQYF.